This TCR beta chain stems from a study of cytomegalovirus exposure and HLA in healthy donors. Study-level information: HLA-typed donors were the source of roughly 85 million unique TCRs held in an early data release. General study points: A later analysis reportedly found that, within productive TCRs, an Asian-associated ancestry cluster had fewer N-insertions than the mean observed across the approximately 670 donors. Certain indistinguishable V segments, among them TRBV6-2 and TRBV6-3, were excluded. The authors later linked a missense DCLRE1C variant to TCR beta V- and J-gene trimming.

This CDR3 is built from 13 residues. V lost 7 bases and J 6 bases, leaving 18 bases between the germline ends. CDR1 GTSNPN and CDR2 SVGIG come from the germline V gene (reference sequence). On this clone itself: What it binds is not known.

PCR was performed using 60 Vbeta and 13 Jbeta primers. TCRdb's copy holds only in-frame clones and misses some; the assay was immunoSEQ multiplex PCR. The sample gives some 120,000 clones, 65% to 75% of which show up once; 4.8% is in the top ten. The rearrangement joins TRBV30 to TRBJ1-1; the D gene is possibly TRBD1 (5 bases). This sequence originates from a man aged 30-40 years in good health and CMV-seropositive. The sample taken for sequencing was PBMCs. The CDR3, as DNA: TGTGCCTTCATCCGGGACTTGGGGGCTGAAGCTTTCTTT. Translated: CAFIRDLGAEAFF.